This T cell receptor (beta chain) was captured in a study of blood T cell repertoires in COVID-19. Across the study: Collection of acute and convalescent COVID-19 samples took place in the United States, Italy and Spain. Sources were T cells, B-cell-depleted T cells, or PBMCs; the material itself was cDNA or gDNA.

Study processing details: How many nucleated cells were present was estimated from reference gene primer amplification. The data were produced by immunoSEQ multiplex PCR, yet TCRdb's version contains in-frame clones alone and is incomplete. The DNA was the basis for D and trimming; V, J and clone size are from that table. Found here are about 210,000 clones, 70% to 90% of them singletons; the top ten hold 4% to 5.5%. The germline V gene encodes CDR1 SEHNR and CDR2 FQNEAQ (reference sequence). This CDR3 comprises 16 residues. V lost 3 bases and J lost 2, with 14 bases in between. The TCR sequence derives from a woman aged 40 to 55 with acute or convalescent COVID-19. The material sequenced was peripheral blood. The rearrangement links TRBV7-9 to TRBJ1-5, with D possibly TRBD1 on 6 matching bases. The chain's CDR3 is CASSLGAGGGNQPQHF. In nucleotides, the CDR3 is TGTGCCAGCAGCTTGGGGGCGGGAGGAGGCAATCAGCCCCAGCATTTT.